This is a list of T cell receptor beta chains from one sample in a study of T cell responses to AZD1222 COVID-19 vaccine. Repertoires were generated with immunoSEQ multiplex PCR, while TCRdb's copy carries only in-frame clones and drops some. The table lists 130,000 to 150,000 clones, 75% to 95% of them singletons. The input for sequencing was peripheral blood, taken on day 0 of MenACWY control vaccination. The receptors here all came from an adult in good health. CDR3s include the opening cysteine and the closing phenylalanine or tryptophan. Each record gives: J gene, D gene, clone size, V gene, CDR3 protein, CDR3 DNA. D genes are given only for firm matches. Not every row has a clone size; where given, it reads once, few, many or a size class.

TRBJ2-7 | TRBD1 | few | TRBV7-8 | CASSLWDSAYEQYF | TGTGCCAGCAGCCTTTGGGACAGTGCTTACGAGCAGTACTTC
TRBJ2-7 | NA | NA | TRBV5-1 | CASRDGAAAYEQYF | TGCGCCAGCCGGGATGGAGCAGCCGCCTACGAGCAGTACTTC
TRBJ1-3 | NA | NA | TRBV30 | CAWRKFSGNTIYF | TGTGCCTGGAGAAAGTTCTCTGGAAACACCATATATTTT
TRBJ2-7 | TRBD1 | NA | TRBV28 | CASSATGTVYEQYF | TGTGCCAGCAGCGCCACCGGGACAGTTTACGAGCAGTACTTC
TRBJ2-1 | TRBD2 | NA | TRBV27 | CASRDVAGSSIEQFF | TGTGCCAGCAGGGATGTAGCGGGATCGTCCATCGAGCAGTTCTTC
TRBJ1-2 | NA | NA | TRBV6-5 | CASSSSGGLYGYTF | TGTGCCAGCAGTTCCAGTGGGGGGCTCTATGGCTACACCTTC
TRBJ1-1 | NA | few | TRBV4-1 | CASRLVQENTEAFF | TGCGCCAGCAGGCTGGTACAGGAAAACACTGAAGCTTTCTTT
TRBJ2-5 | TRBD2 | few | TRBV7-7 | CASSLGLAGGETQYF | TGTGCCAGCAGCTTAGGGCTAGCGGGAGGAGAGACCCAGTACTTC
TRBJ1-1 | NA | NA | TRBV5-4 | CASTGLGGFTEAFF | TGTGCCAGCACCGGTTTGGGAGGATTCACTGAAGCTTTCTTT
TRBJ1-4 | NA | NA | TRBV9 | CASSPQDRRNEKLFF | TGTGCCAGCAGCCCTCAAGACAGGCGGAATGAAAAACTGTTTTTT
TRBJ2-4 | TRBD1 | NA | TRBV2 | CASSPTGLAKNIQYF | TGTGCCAGCAGTCCGACAGGGTTAGCCAAAAACATTCAGTACTTC
TRBJ2-7 | NA | NA | TRBV5-1 | CASSLAGEQYF | TGCGCCAGCAGCTTGGCCGGCGAGCAGTACTTC
TRBJ1-3 | NA | NA | TRBV21-1 | CASSSDSGNTIYF | TGTGCCAGCAGTAGTGACTCTGGAAACACCATATATTTT
TRBJ2-7 | NA | NA | TRBV28 | CASSGSWGTYEQYF | TGTGCCAGCAGCGGGTCCTGGGGCACCTACGAGCAGTACTTC
TRBJ1-1 | TRBD1 | NA | TRBV9 | CASSPQTGGTEAFF | TGTGCCAGCAGCCCGCAAACAGGGGGCACTGAAGCTTTCTTT
TRBJ2-1 | NA | NA | TRBV20-1 | CSARYREKFF | TGCAGTGCTAGATATCGGGAGAAGTTCTTC
TRBJ1-5 | NA | NA | TRBV30 | CAWSVRGNSNQPQHF | TGTGCCTGGAGTGTACGGGGCAATAGCAATCAGCCCCAGCATTTT
TRBJ2-7 | TRBD2 | NA | TRBV2 | CASSIRSSGAGGAYEQYF | TGTGCCAGCAGTATCCGCTCAAGTGGGGCGGGAGGGGCCTACGAGCAGTACTTC
TRBJ1-2 | TRBD1 | NA | TRBV4-2 | CASSQPGGGANGYTF | TGTGCCAGCAGCCAGCCAGGGGGGGGCGCTAATGGCTACACCTTC
TRBJ1-4 | TRBD1 | NA | TRBV6-5 | CASEVPGQGVEKLFF | TGTGCCAGCGAGGTACCCGGACAGGGGGTAGAAAAACTGTTTTTT
TRBJ1-1 | NA | NA | TRBV2 | CASSEVTEAFF | TGTGCCAGCAGTGAAGTGACTGAAGCTTTCTTT
TRBJ2-1 | TRBD2 | NA | TRBV7-8 | CASSPGGGFEQFF | TGTGCCAGCAGCCCAGGCGGGGGGTTTGAGCAGTTCTTC
TRBJ2-3 | NA | NA | TRBV11-2 | CASSLVWVPNTQYF | TGTGCCAGCAGCTTAGTTTGGGTGCCAAATACGCAGTATTTT
TRBJ1-5 | TRBD1 | NA | TRBV5-1 | CASSSTGHQPQHF | TGCGCCAGCAGCTCGACAGGGCATCAGCCCCAGCATTTT
TRBJ1-1 | NA | NA | TRBV6-2/TRBV6-3 | CASSYSTWGTEAFF | TGTGCCAGCAGTTACTCGACCTGGGGCACTGAAGCTTTCTTT
TRBJ1-2 | TRBD1 | few | TRBV27 | CASSHKAGQGNGYTF | TGTGCCAGCAGTCATAAAGCGGGACAGGGAAATGGCTACACCTTC
TRBJ1-5 | TRBD1 | NA | TRBV19 | CASSTLDRGGDQPQHF | TGTGCCAGTAGTACCTTGGACAGGGGAGGGGATCAGCCCCAGCATTTT
TRBJ1-1 | NA | NA | TRBV6-5 | CASSYGGKGTEAFF | TGTGCCAGCAGTTACGGGGGGAAGGGCACTGAAGCTTTCTTT
TRBJ1-1 | NA | NA | TRBV12-3/TRBV12-4 | CASSLGGGEAFF | TGTGCCAGCAGTTTAGGCGGGGGTGAAGCTTTCTTT
TRBJ1-2 | NA | NA | TRBV14 | CASSQEAGGRPYGYTF | TGTGCCAGCAGCCAAGAAGCAGGCGGGCGCCCTTATGGCTACACCTTC
TRBJ2-7 | TRBD1 | few | TRBV6-1 | CASSDLWGQGGHEQYF | TGTGCCAGCAGTGACCTGTGGGGACAGGGAGGGCACGAGCAGTACTTC
TRBJ1-5 | TRBD1 | once | TRBV30 | CAWSNRGNQPQHF | TGTGCCTGGAGTAACAGGGGGAATCAGCCCCAGCATTTT
TRBJ2-5 | TRBD2 | NA | TRBV20-1 | CSASDLVTSGSETQYF | TGCAGTGCTAGTGATCTGGTTACTAGCGGGAGTGAGACCCAGTACTTC
TRBJ2-3 | TRBD2 | NA | TRBV13 | CASSLGSGSADTQYF | TGTGCCAGCAGCTTGGGTAGCGGGAGCGCAGATACGCAGTATTTT
TRBJ1-5 | NA | NA | TRBV30 | CAWNALTGQPQHF | TGTGCCTGGAACGCACTGACAGGTCAGCCCCAGCATTTT
TRBJ1-4 | NA | NA | TRBV10-3 | CAISEQGNGEKLFF | TGTGCCATCAGTGAGCAGGGGAACGGTGAAAAACTGTTTTTT
TRBJ2-1 | TRBD2 | NA | TRBV6-5 | CATGGKTSGYNEQFF | TGTGCCACCGGGGGGAAGACTAGCGGCTACAATGAGCAGTTCTTC
TRBJ2-7 | TRBD2 | NA | TRBV20-1 | CSASLVTSGPYEQYF | TGCAGTGCTAGTCTCGTTACTAGCGGACCCTACGAGCAGTACTTC
TRBJ2-1 | TRBD2 | NA | TRBV19 | CASGSGRSANEQFF | TGTGCCAGTGGGAGCGGGAGATCGGCCAATGAGCAGTTCTTC
TRBJ2-1 | TRBD1 | NA | TRBV4-1 | CASSQGGLGQGDEQFF | TGCGCCAGCAGCCAAGGCGGATTGGGACAGGGCGATGAGCAGTTCTTC